The 10 T cell receptor beta chains listed next were all sequenced from one sample in a study of cytomegalovirus exposure and HLA in healthy donors. The table came from immunoSEQ multiplex PCR; TCRdb's copy has only in-frame clones and leaves some out. Of 150,000 to 200,000 clones in the sample, about 82% are singletons; the top ten hold roughly 1.6%. The sample consisted of PBMCs. The receptor set was obtained from a woman under 30 in good health and CMV-seronegative.

V is TRBV5-1 and J is TRBJ2-5; TRBD2 agrees at 10 bases. Germline trimming cut 6 bases from V and 5 bases from J; bases unmatched to any gene: 7. The germline V gene encodes CDR1 SGHRS and CDR2 YFSETQ. The CDR3 is 14 residues long. The CDR3 region has the DNA TGCGCCAGCACTTCAGCGGGAGGGGCGGAGACCCAGTACTTC. Translation gives CASTSAGGAETQYF.

The rearrangement uses TRBV27 and TRBJ1-2; D might be TRBD1 (6 bases). Looked up from germline, CDR1 is MNHEY and CDR2 is SMNVEV (reference sequence). This CDR3 region has 12 residues. V was pared by 7 bases and J by 7 bases, with 13 bases between. The CDR3 nucleotides read TGTGCCAGCACGGGGGGGCCGGGTGGCTACACCTTC. Encoded protein: CASTGGPGGYTF.

The rearrangement links TRBV9 to TRBJ2-5, with 10 nucleotides matching TRBD2. V dropped 4 bases and J dropped 4; count of bases not matched to a gene: 13. CDR1 is SGDLS and CDR2 is YYNGEE in the germline V gene. This CDR3 is 17 amino acids long. The CDR3 reads CASSPGVAGGPTETQYF. In DNA, the CDR3 is TGTGCCAGCAGCCCCGGAGTAGCGGGAGGCCCTACAGAGACCCAGTACTTC.

This chain joins TRBV19 and TRBJ2-7; 11 bases fit TRBD1. This CDR3 is 13 amino acids long. Germline CDR1 is LNHDA and CDR2 is SQIVND (reference sequence). The J segment lost 6 bases and the V segment lost 7 bases, leaving 5 bases of the junction unmatched. CDR3 bases: TGTGCCAGTAACGCGGGACAGGGGGGCGAGCAGTACTTC. It is translated as CASNAGQGGEQYF.

The chain is built from TRBV10-3 and TRBJ2-3; 7 bases fit TRBD2. The CDR3 consists of 15 residues. Germline CDR1 is ENHRY and CDR2 is SYGVKD. The junction had 12 bases not matched to a gene; V was cut back by 10 bases and J by 2 bases. The CDR3 reads CATEEVGGVTDTQYF. The CDR3 DNA sequence: TGTGCCACTGAAGAGGTGGGAGGGGTCACAGATACGCAGTATTTT.

The chain carries TRBV9 and TRBJ1-4, with 11 bases aligning to TRBD1. CDR3 length: 14 amino acids. Losses at the gene ends were 4 bases for V and 8 bases for J; bases not matched to a gene: 4. The germline gives CDR1 SGDLS, CDR2 YYNGEE. The CDR3: CASSKGQGAEKLFF. In DNA form, the CDR3 reads TGTGCCAGCAGCAAAGGACAGGGGGCGGAAAAACTGTTTTTT.

The table lists this clone with a count of one. The genes are TRBV4-1 and TRBJ1-6, with a possible D match to TRBD1 (5 bases). This CDR3 is built from 14 residues. Trimming removed 2 bases at V and 10 bases at J, with 12 bases between. Germline loops: CDR1 MGHRA, CDR2 YSYEKL. The CDR3 loop is CASSQFGARSPLHF. DNA for the CDR3: TGCGCCAGCAGCCAATTTGGGGCTCGATCACCCCTCCACTTT.

The rearrangement uses TRBV5-5 and TRBJ1-4, with D tentatively TRBD1 (5 bases). CDR3 length: 13 amino acids. With 4 bases removed from V and 8 bases from J, the gap between germline ends came to 12 bases. Per the germline V gene, CDR1 is SGHKS and CDR2 is YYEKEE (reference sequence). The CDR3 DNA reads TGTGCCAGCAGCCTACGGACATCCGAAAAACTGTTTTTT. It yields the protein CASSLRTSEKLFF.

The rearrangement joins TRBV2 to TRBJ1-1, with 10 bases aligning to TRBD1. The germline CDR1 and CDR2 sequences are SNHLY and FYNNEI. Trimming at V came to 6 bases and at J to 4 bases, leaving 5 bases not matched to a gene. The CDR3 length is 14 residues. CDR3 amino acids: CASRGTGVTTEAFF. CDR3 coding DNA: TGTGCCAGCAGAGGGACAGGGGTGACCACTGAAGCTTTCTTT.

The chain is built from TRBV7-7 and TRBJ1-5; D uncertain. Per the germline V gene, CDR1 is SSHAT and CDR2 is FNYEAQ (reference sequence). V lost 0 bases, J lost 4 bases, and 4 bases lay in between. The CDR3 sequence is 13 residues long. The DNA of the CDR3 is TGTGCCAGCAGCTTAGCCAGGAATCAGCCCCAGCATTTT. This gives the protein CASSLARNQPQHF.